This T cell receptor (beta chain) was captured by sequencing in a study of human thymus T cells. CDR1 and CDR2 from the germline V gene are MDHEN and SYDVKM. The CDR3 runs 13 residues. Trimming pared 8 bases from V and 4 bases from J, leaving 14 bases between. Profiled with immunoSEQ multiplex PCR; TCRdb holds only in-frame clones, not every one. Here the sample spans 70,000 to 75,000 clones, 85% to 95% being singletons. Thymus tissue for the work was resected from patients undergoing corrective heart surgery. Donors were healthy Finnish babies undergoing corrective operations for congenital heart defects.

The clonotype was recovered from a girl less than two years old with a congenital heart defect but otherwise immunologically healthy. The chain recombines TRBV28 with TRBJ1-2, with D possibly being TRBD1 (5 bases). What was sequenced was thymus tissue. The CDR3 protein is CASSRGCAYGYTF. The CDR3, as DNA: TGTGCCAGCTCCCGGGGGTGCGCCTATGGCTACACCTTC.